Listed below are T cell receptor beta chains from one sample, sequenced in a study of shared clonotypes between healthy human individuals. The data were produced by immunoSEQ multiplex PCR, yet TCRdb's version contains in-frame clones alone and is incomplete. The sample records about 1 million clones, 70% to 80% being singletons. The sequenced sample consisted of memory CD4+ T cells sorted from blood. All receptors come from a man aged 18 to 30 in good health. The CDR3 runs from the conserved cysteine through the conserved F or W. A D gene is named only where the DNA matches it firmly. A row's size may be missing; if present it is once, few, many or a size class.

V gene	D gene	J gene	clone size	CDR3 protein	CDR3 DNA
TRBV7-2	.	TRBJ2-2	few	CASSLNVGGGGELFF	TGTGCCAGCAGCTTAAACGTGGGGGGAGGCGGGGAGCTGTTTTTT
TRBV10-1	TRBD1	TRBJ1-3	.	CASSEPRDREFGNTIYF	TGCGCCAGCAGTGAGCCCCGGGACAGGGAGTTTGGAAACACCATATATTTT
TRBV6-5	TRBD1	TRBJ1-4	many	CASGSGTGWEKLFF	TGTGCCAGCGGTTCCGGGACAGGGTGGGAAAAACTGTTTTTT
TRBV7-9	.	TRBJ2-1	.	CASSLETGPYNEQFF	TGTGCCAGCAGCTTGGAGACAGGACCCTACAATGAGCAGTTCTTC
TRBV10-1	.	TRBJ2-1	.	CASSQDISNEQFF	TGCGCCAGCAGTCAGGACATCTCCAATGAGCAGTTCTTC
TRBV6-5	.	TRBJ1-1	.	CASSYRTDEAFF	TGTGCCAGCAGTTACCGCACGGATGAAGCTTTCTTT
TRBV18	.	TRBJ2-5	.	CASSPLIDETQYF	TGTGCCAGCTCACCGTTAATTGACGAGACCCAGTACTTC
TRBV6-1	.	TRBJ1-3	.	CASTTDGLGNTIYF	TGTGCCAGCACCACCGACGGACTCGGAAACACCATATATTTT
TRBV2	.	TRBJ2-7	.	CASIDWTLPYEQYF	TGTGCCAGCATCGACTGGACACTTCCCTACGAGCAGTACTTC
TRBV30	.	TRBJ1-6	.	CAWTQGPTLNSPLHF	TGTGCCTGGACCCAAGGACCGACTCTTAATTCACCCCTCCACTTT
TRBV5-1	.	TRBJ2-6	few	CASSWDGSGANVLTF	TGCGCCAGCAGCTGGGATGGCTCTGGGGCCAACGTCCTGACTTTC
TRBV5-5	.	TRBJ1-2	.	CASSRSENYGYTF	TGTGCCAGCAGCCGCAGCGAGAACTATGGCTACACCTTC
TRBV2	TRBD1	TRBJ1-1	.	CASSAENRGPEAFF	TGTGCCAGCAGTGCCGAAAACAGGGGTCCTGAAGCTTTCTTT
TRBV18	.	TRBJ1-1	.	CASSPFRGEEAFF	TGTGCCAGCTCACCATTTAGGGGCGAGGAAGCTTTCTTT
TRBV6-6	.	TRBJ2-3	once	CASRDTRGDTQYF	TGTGCCAGCAGGGATACCCGTGGAGATACGCAGTATTTT
TRBV28	.	TRBJ1-5	.	CASSPSGASNQPQHF	TGTGCCAGCAGTCCGTCGGGCGCGAGCAATCAGCCCCAGCATTTT
TRBV19	TRBD1	TRBJ2-6	.	CASSGQGAPGANVLTF	TGTGCCAGTAGCGGACAGGGGGCACCAGGGGCCAACGTCCTGACTTTC
TRBV6-5	TRBD1	TRBJ1-2	.	CASSRTDRGRGYTF	TGTGCCAGCAGTAGAACGGACAGGGGCAGGGGCTACACCTTC
TRBV11-2	.	TRBJ2-5	.	CASSTTGTSKETQYF	TGTGCCAGCAGCACTACCGGGACCAGCAAAGAGACCCAGTACTTC
TRBV9	TRBD1	TRBJ2-5	.	CASSPTGISSQETQYF	TGTGCCAGCAGCCCGACAGGGATTTCCAGCCAAGAGACCCAGTACTTC
TRBV18	.	TRBJ1-1	.	CASSHGTNTEAFF	TGTGCCAGCTCACACGGGACGAACACTGAAGCTTTCTTT
TRBV28	TRBD2	TRBJ2-1	.	CASSSFGLSGEYNEQFF	TGTGCCAGCAGTTCCTTTGGCCTTAGCGGGGAGTACAATGAGCAGTTCTTC
TRBV7-2	.	TRBJ2-7	many	CASSLGPGQGGYEQYF	TGTGCCAGCAGCTTAGGCCCCGGCCAGGGGGGCTACGAGCAGTACTTC
TRBV11-3	.	TRBJ1-1	.	CASSRGGAAEAFF	TGTGCCAGCAGCAGAGGAGGGGCGGCTGAAGCTTTCTTT
TRBV5-6	TRBD1	TRBJ1-6	few	CASSLEGGQLNNSPLHF	TGTGCCAGCAGCTTGGAAGGGGGCCAACTAAATAATTCACCCCTCCACTTT
TRBV6-5	.	TRBJ2-7	.	CASRGLLGDEQYF	TGTGCCAGCCGGGGACTGTTAGGCGACGAGCAGTACTTC
TRBV6-5	TRBD2	TRBJ2-5	.	CASSSAGEPQYF	TGTGCCAGCAGTTCCGCGGGAGAACCCCAGTACTTC
TRBV2	.	TRBJ2-7	.	CASSANSYEQYF	TGTGCCAGCAGTGCCAACTCCTACGAGCAGTACTTC
TRBV7-2	.	TRBJ2-3	once	CSSRRADTQYF	TGTTCCTCACGGCGCGCAGATACGCAGTATTTT
TRBV12-2	.	TRBJ2-1	.	CASRLVRGLDFHEQFF	TGTGCAAGTCGCTTAGTGAGGGGACTAGATTTCCATGAGCAGTTCTTC
TRBV2	.	TRBJ2-1	.	CASSAQNEQFF	TGTGCCAGCAGTGCCCAAAATGAGCAGTTCTTC
TRBV7-3	.	TRBJ2-5	.	CARIAQYF	TGTGCCAGGATCGCCCAGTACTTC
TRBV30	TRBD1	TRBJ1-6	few	CAWSVQGQGTPLHF	TGTGCCTGGAGTGTACAGGGACAGGGAACACCCCTCCACTTT
TRBV7-2	.	TRBJ2-3	.	CASSLTRAGPTDTQYF	TGTGCCAGCAGCCTGACCCGGGCGGGACCTACAGATACGCAGTATTTT
TRBV7-8	TRBD1	TRBJ2-2	.	CVSSVRTGAGELFF	TGTGTCAGCAGCGTTAGGACAGGGGCCGGGGAGCTGTTTTTT
TRBV28	.	TRBJ1-4	.	CASNTQGHEKLFF	TGTGCCAGCAATACTCAGGGACACGAAAAACTGTTTTTT
TRBV5-1	.	TRBJ2-3	.	CASTPGGGADTQYF	TGCGCCAGCACCCCAGGGGGAGGGGCAGATACGCAGTATTTT
TRBV5-5	TRBD1	TRBJ1-5	.	CASSLGQGGRGPQHF	TGTGCCAGCAGCCTAGGACAGGGGGGTAGAGGGCCCCAGCATTTT
TRBV6-4	TRBD2	TRBJ2-3	.	CASSEGLGTDTQYF	TGTGCCAGCAGTGAGGGACTAGGCACAGATACGCAGTATTTT
TRBV7-2	.	TRBJ2-7	.	CASSEQGHEQYF	TGTGCCAGCAGCGAGCAGGGACACGAGCAGTACTTC
TRBV4-2	TRBD1	TRBJ2-5	.	CASSQVGTGGQETQYF	TGTGCCAGCAGCCAAGTAGGGACAGGGGGCCAGGAGACCCAGTACTTC
TRBV30	.	TRBJ1-4	few	CAWSVKMEKLFF	TGTGCCTGGAGTGTAAAGATGGAAAAACTGTTTTTT
TRBV2	.	TRBJ2-1	.	CASSEASIYNEQFF	TGTGCCAGCAGTGAGGCCAGTATATACAATGAGCAGTTCTTC
TRBV6-1	TRBD1	TRBJ2-7	.	CASSEISGQAEQYF	TGTGCCAGCAGTGAAATATCCGGACAGGCCGAGCAGTACTTC
TRBV15	.	TRBJ2-3	once	CATSSGRDTQYF	TGTGCCACCAGCAGCGGGAGAGATACGCAGTATTTT
TRBV9	.	TRBJ1-1	.	CASSFRGRDTEAFF	TGTGCCAGCAGCTTCCGGGGGCGGGACACTGAAGCTTTCTTT
TRBV6-6	.	TRBJ2-4	.	CASRDILLAKNIQYF	TGTGCCAGCCGAGACATCCTACTAGCCAAAAACATTCAGTACTTC